Listed here are 21 T cell receptor beta chains from one sample, sequenced in a study of PD-1 blockade in classical Hodgkin lymphoma. Some clones are missing from TCRdb's copy, which holds only in-frame ones; the method was immunoSEQ multiplex PCR. The sample has 25,000 to 35,000 clones, approximately 94% seen once; the top ten hold roughly 2%. Noted time point: newly diagnosed, previously untreated cHL patient sample. The sample comprised peripheral blood mononuclear cells (PBMCs). The receptors were gathered from a human donor with classical Hodgkin lymphoma.

In this sample, this clone turned up once. The V and J genes are TRBV27 and TRBJ2-7; D remains unclear. This CDR3 contains 16 residues. The ends were cut back, 3 bases at V and 0 bases at J, with 15 bases in the middle. CDR1 is MNHEY and CDR2 is SMNVEV in the germline V gene (reference sequence). CDR3 coding DNA: TGTGCCAGCAGTTTCTCTTCCGGGTCCCCCTCCTACGAGCAGTACTTC. Protein: CASSFSSGSPSYEQYF.

This rearrangement joins TRBV6-5 to TRBJ2-2; TRBD1 might be the D (5 bases). The V and J ends lost 6 bases and 0 bases respectively, with 5 bases between them. The CDR3 runs to 13 residues. Germline V gene lookup returns CDR1 MNHEY and CDR2 SVGAGI. The CDR3 protein is CASRDTNTGELFF. The DNA of the CDR3 is TGTGCCAGCAGGGACACGAACACCGGGGAGCTGTTTTTT.

This chain connects TRBV18 to TRBJ2-1; 7 nucleotides agree with TRBD2. Germline lookup yields CDR1 KGHSH and CDR2 LQKENI. The CDR3 spans 13 residues. V was clipped by 3 bases and J by 5 bases; unmatched bases: 1. CDR3: CASSPGLNNEQFF. The CDR3 nucleotides are TGTGCCAGCTCACCGGGACTAAACAATGAGCAGTTCTTC.

The rearrangement uses TRBV2 and TRBJ2-3; D may be TRBD2 (6 bases). V was pared by 8 bases and J by 1 base, with 13 bases between. Germline CDR1 is SNHLY and CDR2 is FYNNEI. This CDR3 is 14 amino acids long. CDR3 DNA: TGTGCCAGCGGGCGCGGGACTCGCACAGATACGCAGTATTTT. Translation: CASGRGTRTDTQYF.

This clone has only one observation. V gene TRBV19 combines with J gene TRBJ1-2; no firm D call. The V end lost 4 bases, the J end lost 4 bases, and 7 bases lay between the germline ends. This CDR3 has 12 amino acids. Germline V CDR1 and CDR2: LNHDA, SQIVND (reference sequence). CDR3 sequence (DNA): TGTGCCAGTAGTACAAACAGCTATGGCTACACCTTC. This codes for CASSTNSYGYTF.

The chain employs TRBV19 and TRBJ2-3; a weak D match, TRBD1 (6 bases). This CDR3 is built from 14 residues. Germline V gene lookup returns CDR1 LNHDA and CDR2 SQIVND (reference sequence). The V end lost 4 bases, the J end lost 1 base, and 9 bases lay between the germline ends. The CDR3 nucleotides are TGTGCCAGTAGTACCAGGGGCGGCACAGATACGCAGTATTTT. It is translated as CASSTRGGTDTQYF. Variable domain in full (rest from reference TRBV19 and TRBJ2-3): DGGITQSPKYLFRKEGQNVTLSCEQNLNHDAMYWYRQDPGQGLRLIYYSQIVNDFQKGDIAEGYSVSREKKESFPLTVTSAQKNPTAFYLCASSTRGGTDTQYFGPGTRLTVL.

The chain has TRBV14 and TRBJ1-3; D not resolved. This CDR3 region has 13 residues. Between the trimmed V and J ends, which lost 8 bases and 0 bases, there was a span of 8 bases. CDR1 is SGHDN, CDR2 FVKESK, per germline. CDR3 coding DNA: TGTGCCAGCGGCCTCTACTCTGGAAACACCATATATTTT. Translation gives CASGLYSGNTIYF.

The V gene is TRBV11-1, the J gene TRBJ2-7, with D unclear. The CDR3 extends over 12 amino acids. Germline CDR1 and CDR2: SGHAT and FQDESV (reference sequence). V lost 4 bases to trimming and J lost 7 bases, with 11 bases between them. The CDR3 spells CASSSDQKEQYF. The CDR3 DNA reads TGTGCCAGCAGCTCAGATCAAAAGGAGCAGTACTTC.

The count of this clone is one. This rearrangement joins TRBV10-3 to TRBJ2-1; D is possibly TRBD1 (6 bases). Trimming removed 5 bases at V and 0 bases at J, with 14 bases between. Per the germline V gene, CDR1 is ENHRY and CDR2 is SYGVKD. The CDR3 length is 16 residues. CDR3 sequence (DNA): TGTGCCATCAGTAATTCTCAGACAGGCTCCTACAATGAGCAGTTCTTC. This translates into CAISNSQTGSYNEQFF.

The chain joins TRBV2 to TRBJ2-4; weak D call: TRBD2 (5 bases). The CDR3 extends over 13 amino acids. CDR1 is SNHLY and CDR2 is FYNNEI in the germline V gene. V was clipped by 8 bases and J by 6 bases, with 14 bases between them. CDR3 coding DNA: TGTGCCAGCCGTGCCGGGATTCTAAACATTCAGTACTTC. This sequence encodes CASRAGILNIQYF. Filled out from reference TRBV2 and TRBJ2-4, the complete variable domain reads EPEVTQTPSHQVTQMGQEVILRCVPISNHLYFYWYRQILGQKVEFLVSFYNNEISEKSEIFDDQFSVERPDGSNFTLKIRSTKLEDSAMYFCASRAGILNIQYFGAGTRLSVL.

This clone was recorded only once. This chain joins TRBV6-4 and TRBJ1-2; unclear D gene. Per the germline V gene, CDR1 is MRHNA and CDR2 is SNTAGT. CDR3 length: 13 amino acids. V gave up 5 bases and J gave up 6 bases, with 13 bases separating them. CDR3 bases: TGTGCCAGCAGTCCTCCAATTAATCATGGCTACACCTTC. Its protein product is CASSPPINHGYTF.

The chain carries TRBV11-3 and TRBJ2-2; 7 bases are shared with TRBD1. CDR1 and CDR2 (germline): SGHNT, YENEEA. Losses at the gene ends were 3 bases for V and 2 bases for J; bases not matched to a gene: 9. The CDR3 totals 17 residues. CDR3 nucleotides: TGTGCCAGCAGCTTGGAAGGGGGCAGCCTCAACACCGGGGAGCTGTTTTTT. It is translated as CASSLEGGSLNTGELFF.

This rearrangement joins TRBV5-1 to TRBJ2-5; D is uncertain. The CDR3 is made up of 14 amino acids. CDR1 and CDR2 (germline): SGHRS, YFSETQ. Trimming took off 0 bases at V and 1 base at J, with 7 bases between the two ends. The DNA for the CDR3 is TGCGCCAGCAGCTTGGTGGCAGCCCAAGAGACCCAGTACTTC. This sequence encodes CASSLVAAQETQYF.

The rearrangement uses TRBV29-1 and TRBJ1-3; D is undetermined. This CDR3 has 11 residues. Germline loops: CDR1 SQVTM, CDR2 ANQGSEA. V was clipped by 4 bases and J by 2 bases, with 3 bases between them. CDR3 sequence reads: CSVGTGNTIYF. The DNA for the CDR3 is TGCAGCGTTGGAACTGGAAACACCATATATTTT.

The CDR3 protein is CASSQAGGGSQETQYF. CDR3 DNA sequence: TGCGCCAGCAGCCAAGCGGGCGGCGGGAGCCAAGAGACCCAGTACTTC. The chain carries TRBV4-3 and TRBJ2-5, with TRBD2 matching 7 bases. Germline CDR1 LGHNA, CDR2 YSLEER. This CDR3 region has 16 residues. The junction had 6 bases not matched to a gene; V was cut back by 1 base and J by 1 base.

This chain links TRBV7-2 with TRBJ2-1; TRBD2 aligns across 9 bases. CDR3 length: 17 residues. Trimming took 5 bases from V and 8 from J; bases not matched to a gene: 16. Looked up from germline, CDR1 is SGHTA and CDR2 is FQGNSA. CDR3 in amino acids: CASSPLRASGASDEQFF. CDR3 in DNA: TGTGCCAGCAGCCCCCTGCGGGCTAGCGGGGCCAGCGATGAGCAGTTCTTC.

This chain joins TRBV4-1 and TRBJ2-7; 11 bases are a match to TRBD1. The CDR3 is made up of 14 amino acids. Germline V gene sequence: CDR1 MGHRA, CDR2 YSYEKL. The V segment lost 4 bases and the J segment 7 bases; nucleotides outside the gene matches: 6. The CDR3 DNA reads TGCGCCAGCAGCCTTGGACAGGGGGCTGAAGAGCAGTACTTC. Encoded protein: CASSLGQGAEEQYF.

The CDR3 bases are TGTGCCAGCAGCGTAGATATGAACACTGAAGCTTTCTTT. Translation gives CASSVDMNTEAFF. V usage is TRBV9 and J usage is TRBJ1-1; D remains ambiguous. This CDR3 has 13 residues. Germline V gene sequence: CDR1 SGDLS, CDR2 YYNGEE. The V end lost 0 bases, the J end lost 0 bases, and 3 bases lay between the germline ends.

V is TRBV6-6 and J is TRBJ1-3; D is undetermined. The germline V and J ends were trimmed by 5 bases and 4 bases, with 15 bases remaining between them. Germline-derived CDR1 and CDR2 are MNHNY and SVGAGI (reference sequence). The CDR3 loop spans 15 amino acids. The CDR3 region has the DNA TGTGCCAGCAGTGATAGGGAATTCGGAGGAAACACCATATATTTT. It codes for CASSDREFGGNTIYF.

The J gene is TRBJ2-1, the V gene TRBV29-1; 10 bases align to TRBD1. CDR1 is SQVTM, CDR2 ANQGSEA, per germline. With V trimmed by 0 bases and J by 13 bases, 6 bases remained unmatched. The CDR3 sequence is 13 residues long. CDR3 bases: TGCAGCGTTGAAGATCGCCCGACAGGGGGCCAGTTCTTC. Translation gives CSVEDRPTGGQFF.

This chain joins TRBV6-5 and TRBJ2-3; the D is unclear. The CDR3 length is 12 residues. Trimming removed 5 bases from V and 6 bases from J, with 9 bases in between. Per the germline V gene, CDR1 is MNHEY and CDR2 is SVGAGI. CDR3 loop: CASSLHGDTQYF. Written as DNA, the CDR3 is TGTGCCAGCAGTCTGCATGGTGATACGCAGTATTTT.